Listed below are T cell receptor beta chains from one sample, sequenced in a study of control samples from healthy donors and cancer patients. Here immunoSEQ multiplex PCR was the method, and the copy in TCRdb shows in-frame clones only, minus some. The sample records over 150,000 clones, over 95% being singletons. Sequencing was done on a sample of blood. Receptors originate from a woman in her twenties or thirties in good health. CDR3s include the opening cysteine and the closing phenylalanine or tryptophan. Each record gives: V gene, clone size, D gene, J gene, CDR3 protein, CDR3 DNA. D genes are given only for firm matches. A row's size may be missing; if present it is once, few, many or a size class.

v_call: TRBV27; clone_size: .; d_call: TRBD1; j_call: TRBJ1-5; cdr3_aa: CASSFRGNNQPQHF; cdr3_nt: TGTGCCAGCAGTTTCAGGGGGAACAATCAGCCCCAGCATTTT
v_call: TRBV27; clone_size: once; d_call: .; j_call: TRBJ2-7; cdr3_aa: CASSTPLGEQYF; cdr3_nt: TGTGCCAGCAGCACCCCGCTTGGGGAGCAGTACTTC
v_call: TRBV4-1; clone_size: few; d_call: TRBD1; j_call: TRBJ2-7; cdr3_aa: CASSRTGDYEQYF; cdr3_nt: TGCGCCAGCAGCCGGACAGGGGACTACGAGCAGTACTTC
v_call: TRBV28; clone_size: .; d_call: TRBD1; j_call: TRBJ2-1; cdr3_aa: CASSLRTGDNEQFF; cdr3_nt: TGTGCCAGCAGTTTAAGGACAGGGGACAATGAGCAGTTCTTC
v_call: TRBV7-9; clone_size: .; d_call: .; j_call: TRBJ2-1; cdr3_aa: CASSPWGVAVNEQFF; cdr3_nt: TGTGCCAGCAGCCCCTGGGGGGTGGCGGTCAATGAGCAGTTCTTC
v_call: TRBV28; clone_size: .; d_call: TRBD1; j_call: TRBJ1-1; cdr3_aa: CATRQGASEAFF; cdr3_nt: TGTGCCACCAGACAGGGGGCATCTGAAGCTTTCTTT
v_call: TRBV15; clone_size: .; d_call: .; j_call: TRBJ2-3; cdr3_aa: CATSRGVVGPSTDTQYF; cdr3_nt: TGTGCCACCAGCAGGGGGGTGGTAGGTCCTAGCACAGATACGCAGTATTTT
v_call: TRBV2; clone_size: .; d_call: .; j_call: TRBJ2-7; cdr3_aa: CASSGVQKAYEQYF; cdr3_nt: TGTGCCAGCAGTGGCGTCCAAAAGGCCTACGAGCAGTACTTC
v_call: TRBV21-1; clone_size: .; d_call: .; j_call: TRBJ2-5; cdr3_aa: CASSKVGESPETQYF; cdr3_nt: TGTGCCAGCAGCAAAGTAGGGGAATCTCCAGAGACCCAGTACTTC
v_call: TRBV4-1; clone_size: .; d_call: TRBD2; j_call: TRBJ2-5; cdr3_aa: CASSLERTSGQYF; cdr3_nt: TGCGCCAGCAGCCTAGAACGGACTAGCGGCCAGTACTTC
v_call: TRBV15; clone_size: .; d_call: .; j_call: TRBJ2-3; cdr3_aa: CATSRDIRLEGVLDTQYF; cdr3_nt: TGTGCCACCAGCAGAGATATAAGACTAGAGGGAGTACTAGATACGCAGTATTTT
v_call: TRBV18; clone_size: .; d_call: .; j_call: TRBJ1-1; cdr3_aa: CASSPWTTSMNTEAFF; cdr3_nt: TGTGCCAGCTCACCATGGACAACCTCCATGAACACTGAAGCTTTCTTT
v_call: TRBV18; clone_size: .; d_call: TRBD1; j_call: TRBJ1-1; cdr3_aa: CASSEGQGGTEAFF; cdr3_nt: TGTGCCAGCTCAGAAGGACAGGGAGGCACTGAAGCTTTCTTT
v_call: TRBV20-1; clone_size: .; d_call: TRBD1; j_call: TRBJ1-4; cdr3_aa: CSASRRGIGTNEKLFF; cdr3_nt: TGCAGTGCTAGTCGCAGGGGGATAGGGACTAATGAAAAACTGTTTTTT
v_call: TRBV9; clone_size: .; d_call: .; j_call: TRBJ2-2; cdr3_aa: CASSVSSGELFF; cdr3_nt: TGTGCCAGCAGCGTATCCTCCGGGGAGCTGTTTTTT
v_call: TRBV6-5; clone_size: .; d_call: .; j_call: TRBJ1-5; cdr3_aa: CASSSQMGAEQPQHF; cdr3_nt: TGTGCCAGCAGTTCCCAAATGGGGGCTGAACAGCCCCAGCATTTT
v_call: TRBV27; clone_size: .; d_call: TRBD2; j_call: TRBJ2-3; cdr3_aa: CASRRRTSGRAVPDTQYF; cdr3_nt: TGTGCCAGCAGACGACGGACTAGCGGGAGGGCCGTTCCAGATACGCAGTATTTT
v_call: TRBV7-9; clone_size: .; d_call: .; j_call: TRBJ1-5; cdr3_aa: CASSLKGEPQHF; cdr3_nt: TGTGCCAGCAGCTTAAAGGGGGAGCCCCAGCATTTT